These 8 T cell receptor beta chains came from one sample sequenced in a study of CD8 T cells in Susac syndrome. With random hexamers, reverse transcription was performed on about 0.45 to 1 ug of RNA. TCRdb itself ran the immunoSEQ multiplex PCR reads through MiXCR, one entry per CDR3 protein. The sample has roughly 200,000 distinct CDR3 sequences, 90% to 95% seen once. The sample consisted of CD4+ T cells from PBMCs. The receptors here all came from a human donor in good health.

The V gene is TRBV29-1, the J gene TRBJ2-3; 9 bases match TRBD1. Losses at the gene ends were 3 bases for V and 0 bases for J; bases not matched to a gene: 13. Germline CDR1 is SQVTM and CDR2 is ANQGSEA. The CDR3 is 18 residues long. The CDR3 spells CSVEPLQGAKASTDTQYF. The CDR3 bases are TGCAGCGTTGAGCCCCTACAGGGGGCGAAGGCTAGCACAGATACGCAGTATTTT.

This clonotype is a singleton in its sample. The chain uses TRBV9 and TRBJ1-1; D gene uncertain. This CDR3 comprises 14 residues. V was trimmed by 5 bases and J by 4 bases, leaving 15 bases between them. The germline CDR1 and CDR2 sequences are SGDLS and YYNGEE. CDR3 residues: CASSPSGLITEAFF. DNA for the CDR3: TGTGCCAGCAGTCCAAGCGGTCTGATCACTGAAGCTTTCTTT.

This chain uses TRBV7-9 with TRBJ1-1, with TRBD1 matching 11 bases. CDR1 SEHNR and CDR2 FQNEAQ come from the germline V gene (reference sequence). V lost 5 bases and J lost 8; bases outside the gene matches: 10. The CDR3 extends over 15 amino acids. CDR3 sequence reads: CASSSDWTGGYEAFF. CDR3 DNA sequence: TGTGCCAGCAGCAGCGACTGGACAGGGGGCTACGAAGCTTTCTTT.

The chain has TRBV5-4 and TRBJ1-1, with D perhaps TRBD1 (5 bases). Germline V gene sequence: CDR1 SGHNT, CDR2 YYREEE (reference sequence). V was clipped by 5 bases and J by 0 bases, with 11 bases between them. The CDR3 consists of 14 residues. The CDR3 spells CASRKGNLNTEAFF. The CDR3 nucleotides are TGTGCCAGCAGAAAGGGGAATTTGAACACTGAAGCTTTCTTT.

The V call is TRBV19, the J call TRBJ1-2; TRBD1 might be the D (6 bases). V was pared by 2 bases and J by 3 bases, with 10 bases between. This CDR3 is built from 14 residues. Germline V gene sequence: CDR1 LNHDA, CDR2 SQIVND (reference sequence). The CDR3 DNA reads TGTGCCAGTAGTATAACAGGGCGCTACTATGGCTACACCTTC. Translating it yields CASSITGRYYGYTF.

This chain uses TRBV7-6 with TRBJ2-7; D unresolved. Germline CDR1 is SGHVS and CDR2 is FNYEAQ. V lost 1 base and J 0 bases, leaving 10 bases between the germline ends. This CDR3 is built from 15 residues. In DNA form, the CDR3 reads TGTGCCAGCAGCTTAGAAGGGCCGCGCTCCTACGAGCAGTACTTC. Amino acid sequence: CASSLEGPRSYEQYF. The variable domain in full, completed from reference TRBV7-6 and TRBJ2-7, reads GAGVSQSPRYKVTKRGQDVALRCDPISGHVSLYWYRQALGQGPEFLTYFNYEAQQDKSGLPNDRFSAERPEGSISTLTIQRTEQRDSAMYRCASSLEGPRSYEQYFGPGTRLTVT.

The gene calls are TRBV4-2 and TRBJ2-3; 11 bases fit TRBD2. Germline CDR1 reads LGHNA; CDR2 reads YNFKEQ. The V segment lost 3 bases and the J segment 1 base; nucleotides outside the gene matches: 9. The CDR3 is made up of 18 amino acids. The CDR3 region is CASSQELGTSGRTDTQYF. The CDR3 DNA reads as TGTGCCAGCAGCCAGGAGCTCGGGACTAGCGGCCGCACAGATACGCAGTATTTT.

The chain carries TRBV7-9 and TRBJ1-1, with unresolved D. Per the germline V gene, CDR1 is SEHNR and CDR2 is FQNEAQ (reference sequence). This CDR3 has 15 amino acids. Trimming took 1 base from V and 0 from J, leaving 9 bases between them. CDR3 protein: CASSLEQVLNTEAFF. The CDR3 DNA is TGTGCCAGCAGCTTAGAGCAGGTTTTGAACACTGAAGCTTTCTTT.